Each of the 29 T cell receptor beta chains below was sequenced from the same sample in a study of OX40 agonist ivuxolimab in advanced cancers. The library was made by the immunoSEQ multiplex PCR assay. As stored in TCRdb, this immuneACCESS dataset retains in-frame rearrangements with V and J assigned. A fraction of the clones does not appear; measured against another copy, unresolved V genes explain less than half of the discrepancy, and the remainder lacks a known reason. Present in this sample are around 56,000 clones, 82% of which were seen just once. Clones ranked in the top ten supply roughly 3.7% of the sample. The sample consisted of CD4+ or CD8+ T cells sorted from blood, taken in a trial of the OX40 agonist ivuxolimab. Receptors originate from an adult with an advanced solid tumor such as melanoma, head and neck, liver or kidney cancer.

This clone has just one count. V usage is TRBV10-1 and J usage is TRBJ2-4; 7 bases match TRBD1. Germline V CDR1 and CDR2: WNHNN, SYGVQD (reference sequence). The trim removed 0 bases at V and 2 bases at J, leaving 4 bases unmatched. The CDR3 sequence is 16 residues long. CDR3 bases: TGCGCCAGCAGTGAGTCCAGAGGGGGCTCCAAAAACATTCAGTACTTC. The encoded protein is CASSESRGGSKNIQYF.

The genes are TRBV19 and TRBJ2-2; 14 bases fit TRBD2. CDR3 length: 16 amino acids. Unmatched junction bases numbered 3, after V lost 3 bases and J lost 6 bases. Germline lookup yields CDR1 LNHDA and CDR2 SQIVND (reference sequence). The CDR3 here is CASSIPGLAGAGELFF. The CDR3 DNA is TGTGCCAGTAGTATTCCGGGACTAGCGGGGGCCGGGGAGCTGTTTTTT.

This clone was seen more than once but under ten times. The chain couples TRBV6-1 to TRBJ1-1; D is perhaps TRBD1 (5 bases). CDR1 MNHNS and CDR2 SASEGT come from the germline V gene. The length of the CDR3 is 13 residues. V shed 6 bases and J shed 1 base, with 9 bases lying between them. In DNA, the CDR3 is TGTGCCAGCAGCACGACAGAGAACACTGAAGCTTTCTTT. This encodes CASSTTENTEAFF.

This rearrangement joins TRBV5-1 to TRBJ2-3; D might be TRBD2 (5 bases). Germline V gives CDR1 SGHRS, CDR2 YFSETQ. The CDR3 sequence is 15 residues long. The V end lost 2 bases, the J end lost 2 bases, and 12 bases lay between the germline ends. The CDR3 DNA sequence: TGCGCCAGCAGCTTACAAGCGGAATTCACAGATACGCAGTATTTT. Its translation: CASSLQAEFTDTQYF. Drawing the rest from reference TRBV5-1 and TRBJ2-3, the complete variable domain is KAGVTQTPRYLIKTRGQQVTLSCSPISGHRSVSWYQQTPGQGLQFLFEYFSETQRNKGNFPGRFSGRQFSNSRSEMNVSTLELGDSALYLCASSLQAEFTDTQYFGPGTRLTVL.

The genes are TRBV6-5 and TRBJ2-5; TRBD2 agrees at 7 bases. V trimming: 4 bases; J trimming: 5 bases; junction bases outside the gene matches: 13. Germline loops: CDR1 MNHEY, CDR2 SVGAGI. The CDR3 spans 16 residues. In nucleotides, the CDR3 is TGTGCCAGCAGTTCCGGGGGGACTCGTTCAAGGGAGACCCAGTACTTC. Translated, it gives CASSSGGTRSRETQYF.

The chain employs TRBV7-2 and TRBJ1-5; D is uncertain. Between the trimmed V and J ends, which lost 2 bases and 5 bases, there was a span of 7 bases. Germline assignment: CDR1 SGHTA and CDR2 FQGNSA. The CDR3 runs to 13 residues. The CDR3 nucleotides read TGTGCCAGCAGCTTAAAGGCCGATCAGCCCCAGCATTTT. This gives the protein CASSLKADQPQHF.

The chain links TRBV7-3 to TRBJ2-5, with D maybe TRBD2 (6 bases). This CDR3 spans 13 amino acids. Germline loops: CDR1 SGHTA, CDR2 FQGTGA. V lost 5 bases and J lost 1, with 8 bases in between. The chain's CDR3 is CASSQTSQETQYF. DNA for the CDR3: TGTGCCAGCAGCCAGACTAGCCAAGAGACCCAGTACTTC.

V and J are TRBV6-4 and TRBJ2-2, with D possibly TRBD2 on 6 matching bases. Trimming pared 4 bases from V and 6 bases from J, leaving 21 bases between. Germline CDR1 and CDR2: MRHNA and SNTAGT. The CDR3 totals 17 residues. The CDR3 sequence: CASSGGGGWLPPGELFF. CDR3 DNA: TGTGCCAGCAGTGGGGGAGGTGGGTGGCTCCCGCCCGGGGAGCTGTTTTTT.

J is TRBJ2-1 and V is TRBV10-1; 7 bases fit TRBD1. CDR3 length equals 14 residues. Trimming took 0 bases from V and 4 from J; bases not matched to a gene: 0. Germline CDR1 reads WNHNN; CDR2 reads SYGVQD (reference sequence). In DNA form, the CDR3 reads TGCGCCAGCAGTGAGTCGACAGGGTACAATGAGCAGTTCTTC. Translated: CASSESTGYNEQFF.

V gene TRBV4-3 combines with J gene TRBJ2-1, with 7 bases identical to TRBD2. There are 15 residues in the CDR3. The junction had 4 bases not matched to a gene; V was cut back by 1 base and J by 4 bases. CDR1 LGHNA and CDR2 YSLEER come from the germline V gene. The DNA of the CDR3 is TGCGCCAGCAGCCAAGGGGAGGGCCGATACAATGAGCAGTTCTTC. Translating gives CASSQGEGRYNEQFF.

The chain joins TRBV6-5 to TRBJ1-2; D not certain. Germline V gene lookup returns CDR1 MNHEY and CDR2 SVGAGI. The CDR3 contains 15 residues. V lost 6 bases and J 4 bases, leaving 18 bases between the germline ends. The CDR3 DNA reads TGTGCCAGCAGCTCCGAAGCACCCCGGAGCTATGGCTACACCTTC. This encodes CASSSEAPRSYGYTF.

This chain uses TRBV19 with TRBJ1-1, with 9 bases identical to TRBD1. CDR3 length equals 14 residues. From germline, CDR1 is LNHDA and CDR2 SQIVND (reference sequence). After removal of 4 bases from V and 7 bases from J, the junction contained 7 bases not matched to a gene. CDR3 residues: CASSKGTGRDEAFF. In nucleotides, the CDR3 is TGTGCCAGTAGTAAGGGGACAGGGAGGGATGAAGCTTTCTTT.

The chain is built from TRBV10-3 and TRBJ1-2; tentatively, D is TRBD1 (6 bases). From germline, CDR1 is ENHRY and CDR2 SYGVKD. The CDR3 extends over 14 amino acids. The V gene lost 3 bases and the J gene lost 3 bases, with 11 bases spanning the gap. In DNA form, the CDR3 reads TGTGCCATCAGTGAAGGGGGGCAGGACTATGGCTACACCTTC. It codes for CAISEGGQDYGYTF.

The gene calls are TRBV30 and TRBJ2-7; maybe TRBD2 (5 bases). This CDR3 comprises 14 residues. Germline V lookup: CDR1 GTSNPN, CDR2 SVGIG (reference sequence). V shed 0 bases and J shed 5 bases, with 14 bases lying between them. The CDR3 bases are TGTGCCTGGAGTGTAGGGCTAGCACAAGACGAGCAGTACTTC. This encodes CAWSVGLAQDEQYF.

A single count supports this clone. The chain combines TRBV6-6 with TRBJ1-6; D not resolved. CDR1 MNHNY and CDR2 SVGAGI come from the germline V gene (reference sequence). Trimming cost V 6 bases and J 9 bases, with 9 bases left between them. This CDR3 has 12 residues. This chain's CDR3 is CASSVRGSPLHF. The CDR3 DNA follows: TGTGCCAGCAGCGTCAGAGGTTCACCCCTCCACTTT.

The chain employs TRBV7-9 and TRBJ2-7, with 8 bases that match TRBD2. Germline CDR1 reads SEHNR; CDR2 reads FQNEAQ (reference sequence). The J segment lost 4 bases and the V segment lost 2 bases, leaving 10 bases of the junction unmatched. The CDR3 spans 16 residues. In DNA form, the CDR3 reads TGTGCCAGCAGCTTATATACCGGGAGGGTAGTTTACGAGCAGTACTTC. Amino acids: CASSLYTGRVVYEQYF.

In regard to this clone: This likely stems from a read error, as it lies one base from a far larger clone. CDR3 nucleotides: TGTTCCAGCAGTTACTCGAGGGATCAGCCCCAGCATTTT. This translates into CSSSYSRDQPQHF. The chain combines TRBV6-5 with TRBJ1-5; D is undetermined. The CDR3 consists of 13 residues. The germline gives CDR1 MNHEY, CDR2 SVGAGI.

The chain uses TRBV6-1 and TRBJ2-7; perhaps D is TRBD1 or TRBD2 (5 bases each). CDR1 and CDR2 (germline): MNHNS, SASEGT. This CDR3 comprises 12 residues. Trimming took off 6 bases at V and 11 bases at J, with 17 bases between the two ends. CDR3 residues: CASRGTGRSEYF. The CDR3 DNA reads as TGTGCCAGCAGAGGAACGGGGCGCTCCGAGTACTTC.

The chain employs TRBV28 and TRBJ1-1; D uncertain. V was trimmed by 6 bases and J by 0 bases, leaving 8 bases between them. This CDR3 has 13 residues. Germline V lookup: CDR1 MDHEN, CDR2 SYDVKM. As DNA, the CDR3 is TGTGCCAGCAGATTCGGAATGAACACTGAAGCTTTCTTT. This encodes CASRFGMNTEAFF. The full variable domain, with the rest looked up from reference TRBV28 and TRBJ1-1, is DVKVTQSSRYLVKRTGEKVFLECVQDMDHENMFWYRQDPGLGLRLIYFSYDVKMKEKGDIPEGYSVSREKKERFSLILESASTNQTSMYLCASRFGMNTEAFFGQGTRLTVV.

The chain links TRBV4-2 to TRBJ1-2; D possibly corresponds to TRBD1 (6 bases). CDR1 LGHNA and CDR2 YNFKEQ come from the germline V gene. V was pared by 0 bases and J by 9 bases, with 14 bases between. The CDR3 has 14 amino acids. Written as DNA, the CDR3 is TGTGCCAGCAGCCAAGATAGGGGGGGCATTCGCTACACCTTC. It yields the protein CASSQDRGGIRYTF.

The CDR3 sequence is CASSLGTSQETQYF. The CDR3 nucleotides are TGTGCCAGCAGCTTGGGGACTTCTCAAGAGACCCAGTACTTC. V gene TRBV5-5 combines with J gene TRBJ2-5; the D gene is possibly TRBD2 (5 bases). Germline lookup yields CDR1 SGHKS and CDR2 YYEKEE (reference sequence). Trimming shortened V by 0 bases and J by 2 bases, and 8 bases separated the two germline ends. This CDR3 contains 14 residues.

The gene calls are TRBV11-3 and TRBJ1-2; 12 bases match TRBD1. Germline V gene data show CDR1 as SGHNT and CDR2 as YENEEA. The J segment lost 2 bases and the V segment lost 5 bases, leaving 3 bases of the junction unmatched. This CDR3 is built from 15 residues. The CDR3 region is CASSAGQGANYGYTF. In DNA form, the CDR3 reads TGTGCCAGCAGCGCGGGACAGGGGGCGAACTATGGCTACACCTTC.

CDR3 protein: CASSLPGSIQETQYF. CDR3 in DNA: TGTGCCAGCAGCTTACCGGGGTCTATACAAGAGACCCAGTACTTC. The V call is TRBV7-9, the J call TRBJ2-5, with a tentative D call TRBD2 (5 bases). The CDR3 covers 15 residues. Germline V gene lookup returns CDR1 SEHNR and CDR2 FQNEAQ (reference sequence). V lost 2 bases and J 2 bases, leaving 12 bases between the germline ends.

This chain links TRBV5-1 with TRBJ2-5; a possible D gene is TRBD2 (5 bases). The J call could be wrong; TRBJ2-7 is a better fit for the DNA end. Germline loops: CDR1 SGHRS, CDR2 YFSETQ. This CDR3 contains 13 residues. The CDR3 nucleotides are TGCGCCAGCAGCGTGGACGGGACCTACGAGCAGTACTTC. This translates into CASSVDGTYEQYF.

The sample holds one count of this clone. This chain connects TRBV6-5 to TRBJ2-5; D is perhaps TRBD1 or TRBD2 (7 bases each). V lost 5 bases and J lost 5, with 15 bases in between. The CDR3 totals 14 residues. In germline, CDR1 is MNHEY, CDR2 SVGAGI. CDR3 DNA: TGTGCCAGCAGTGAAAGGGGGCGGGAGGAGACCCAGTACTTC. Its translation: CASSERGREETQYF.

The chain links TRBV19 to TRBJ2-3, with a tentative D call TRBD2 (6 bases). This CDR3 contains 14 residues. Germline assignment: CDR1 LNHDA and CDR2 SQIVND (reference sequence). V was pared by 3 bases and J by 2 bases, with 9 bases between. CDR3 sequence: CASSMSGVTDTQYF. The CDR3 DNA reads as TGTGCCAGTAGTATGTCGGGAGTCACAGATACGCAGTATTTT.

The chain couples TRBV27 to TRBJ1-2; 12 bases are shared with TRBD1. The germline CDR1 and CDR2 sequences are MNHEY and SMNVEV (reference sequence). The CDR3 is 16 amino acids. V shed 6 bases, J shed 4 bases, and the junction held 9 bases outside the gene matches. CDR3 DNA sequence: TGTGCCAGCAGCCGGGACAGGGGGCGAGGTAGCTATGGCTACACCTTC. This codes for CASSRDRGRGSYGYTF.

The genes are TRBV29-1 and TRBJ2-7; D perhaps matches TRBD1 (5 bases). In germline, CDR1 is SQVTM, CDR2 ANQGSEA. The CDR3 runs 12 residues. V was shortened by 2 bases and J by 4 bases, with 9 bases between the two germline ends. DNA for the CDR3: TGCAGCGTTGAACAGGGAAAGTACGAGCAGTACTTC. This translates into CSVEQGKYEQYF.

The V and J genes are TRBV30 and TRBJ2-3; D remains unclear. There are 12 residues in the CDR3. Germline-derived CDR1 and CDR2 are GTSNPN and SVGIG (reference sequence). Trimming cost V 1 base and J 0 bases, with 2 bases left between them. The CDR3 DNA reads TGTGCCTGGAGTGCAAGCACAGATACGCAGTATTTT. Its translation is CAWSASTDTQYF.